The TCR beta chain described here comes from a study of beta chain features in type 1 diabetes. Overall study context: Examination of sorted cells across all samples involved approximately 100,000,000 cells. General observations from the study: Patients showed naive, central memory and Treg TCRB repertoires that appeared more similar than those of healthy donors. Patients with type 1 diabetes showed fewer VDJ junction insertions and more deletions.

This clone was detected a few times. Its antigen is still unknown. The CDR3 is made up of 15 amino acids. V shed 10 bases and J 1 base; nucleotides not matched to a gene: 12. Per the germline V gene, CDR1 is ENHRY and CDR2 is SYGVKD. The isolated RNA, all of it, was reverse transcribed, so expressed TCRB transcripts were what got sequenced. Clones were read by immunoSEQ multiplex PCR, and TCRdb kept only the in-frame ones, dropping some. The sample holds under 900,000 clones, roughly 17% seen once. The rearrangement links TRBV10-3 to TRBJ1-2, with 7 bases identical to TRBD1. This clonotype was sampled from a woman aged 18-29 years in good health. Sequencing input: naive CD4+ T cells from blood. Here the CDR3 DNA reads TGTGCCACAAGGGGACAGAGGGCCTTTAACTATGGCTACACCTTC. It encodes CATRGQRAFNYGYTF.